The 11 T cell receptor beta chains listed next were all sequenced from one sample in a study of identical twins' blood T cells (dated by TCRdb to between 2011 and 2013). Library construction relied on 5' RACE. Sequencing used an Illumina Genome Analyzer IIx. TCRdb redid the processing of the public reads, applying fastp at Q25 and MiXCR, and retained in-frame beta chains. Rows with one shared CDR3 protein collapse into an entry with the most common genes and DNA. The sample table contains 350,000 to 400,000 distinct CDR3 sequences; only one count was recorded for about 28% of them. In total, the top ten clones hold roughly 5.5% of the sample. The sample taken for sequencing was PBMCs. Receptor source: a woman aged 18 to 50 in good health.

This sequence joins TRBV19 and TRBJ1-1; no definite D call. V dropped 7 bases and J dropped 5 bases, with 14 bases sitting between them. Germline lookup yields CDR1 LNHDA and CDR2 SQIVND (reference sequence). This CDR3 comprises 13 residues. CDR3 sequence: CASTNPRRTEAFF. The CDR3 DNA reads TGTGCCAGTACTAACCCCAGACGGACTGAAGCTTTCTTT.

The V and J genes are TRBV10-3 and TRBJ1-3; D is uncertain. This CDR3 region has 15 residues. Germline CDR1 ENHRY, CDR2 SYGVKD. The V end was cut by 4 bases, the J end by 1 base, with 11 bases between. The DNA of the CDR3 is TGTGCCATCAGTGCTGGGGTGATATCTGGAAACACCATATATTTT. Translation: CAISAGVISGNTIYF.

CDR3 protein: CASRLAGTGISNTEAFF. The DNA for the CDR3 is TGCGCCAGCCGTCTCGCCGGGACAGGGATCTCGAACACTGAAGCTTTCTTT. The V and J genes are TRBV5-1 and TRBJ1-1; TRBD1 agrees at 9 bases. There are 17 residues in the CDR3. Losses at the gene ends were 7 bases for V and 1 base for J; bases not matched to a gene: 14. Germline V CDR1 and CDR2: SGHRS, YFSETQ.

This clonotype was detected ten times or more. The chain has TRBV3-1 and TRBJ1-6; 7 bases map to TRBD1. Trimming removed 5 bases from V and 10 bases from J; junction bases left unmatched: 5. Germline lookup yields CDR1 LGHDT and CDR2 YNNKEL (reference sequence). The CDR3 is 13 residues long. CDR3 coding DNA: TGTGCCAGCAGCTCAGACAGGGTATCACCCCTCCACTTT. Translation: CASSSDRVSPLHF.

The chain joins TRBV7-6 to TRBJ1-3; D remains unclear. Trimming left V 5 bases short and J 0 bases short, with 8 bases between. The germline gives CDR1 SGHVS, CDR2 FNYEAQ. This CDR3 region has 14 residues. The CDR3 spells CASSRSNSGNTIYF. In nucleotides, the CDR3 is TGTGCCAGCAGCCGGTCCAACTCTGGAAACACCATATATTTT.

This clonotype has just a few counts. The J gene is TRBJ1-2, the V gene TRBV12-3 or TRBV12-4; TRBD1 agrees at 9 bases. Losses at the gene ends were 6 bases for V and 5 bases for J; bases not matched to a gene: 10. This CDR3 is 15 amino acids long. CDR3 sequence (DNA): TGTGCCAGCAGCCCGCTAGGGACAGGGACTTATGGCTACACCTTC. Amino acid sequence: CASSPLGTGTYGYTF.

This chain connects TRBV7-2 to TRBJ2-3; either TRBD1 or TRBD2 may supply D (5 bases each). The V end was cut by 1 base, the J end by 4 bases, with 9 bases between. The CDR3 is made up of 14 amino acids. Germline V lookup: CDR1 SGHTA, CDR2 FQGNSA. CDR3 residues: CASSLDVGADTQYF. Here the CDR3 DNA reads TGTGCCAGCAGCTTAGACGTGGGGGCAGATACGCAGTATTTT.

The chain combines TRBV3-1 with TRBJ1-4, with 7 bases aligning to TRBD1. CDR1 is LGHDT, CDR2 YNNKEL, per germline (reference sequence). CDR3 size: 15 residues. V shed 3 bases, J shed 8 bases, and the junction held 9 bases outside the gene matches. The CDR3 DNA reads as TGTGCCAGCAGCCAGCCTTACTCAGGGGGGGAAAAACTGTTTTTT. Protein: CASSQPYSGGEKLFF.

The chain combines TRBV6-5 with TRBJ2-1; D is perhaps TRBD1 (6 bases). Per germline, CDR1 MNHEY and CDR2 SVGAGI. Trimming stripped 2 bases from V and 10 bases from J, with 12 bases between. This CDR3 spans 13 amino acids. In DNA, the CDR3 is TGTGCCAGCAGTTACGTCGGAACAGGGGAGCAGTTCTTC. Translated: CASSYVGTGEQFF.

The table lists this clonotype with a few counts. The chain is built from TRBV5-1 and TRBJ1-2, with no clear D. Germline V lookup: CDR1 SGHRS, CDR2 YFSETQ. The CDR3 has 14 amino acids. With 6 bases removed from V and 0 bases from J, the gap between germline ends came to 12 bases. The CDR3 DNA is TGCGCCAGCACCATGGAGGCCGCTAACTATGGCTACACCTTC. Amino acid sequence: CASTMEAANYGYTF.

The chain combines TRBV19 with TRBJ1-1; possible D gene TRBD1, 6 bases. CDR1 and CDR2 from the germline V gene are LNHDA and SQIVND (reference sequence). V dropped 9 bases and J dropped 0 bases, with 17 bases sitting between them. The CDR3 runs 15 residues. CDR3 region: CASRRGEGVNTEAFF. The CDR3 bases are TGTGCCAGCAGAAGAGGGGAGGGGGTGAACACTGAAGCTTTCTTT.